These T cell receptor beta chains were read from a single sample in a study of PD-L1 blockade in urothelial cancer. Here immunoSEQ multiplex PCR was the method, and the copy in TCRdb shows in-frame clones only, minus some. The table has roughly 38,000 clones, roughly 80% seen once. The sequenced sample was PBMCs, obtained around atezolizumab (anti-PD-L1) treatment. The receptors were sampled from a man in his sixties or seventies with urothelial cancer. Both conserved end residues are part of each CDR3. The D gene is left open where the match is weak. Size values are once, few and many counts, or a class for expanded clones, and some rows have none.

v_call	j_call	clone_size	d_call	cdr3_aa	cdr3_nt
TRBV7-8	TRBJ1-2	NA	NA	CASSQPEGAPPYGYTF	TGTGCCAGCAGCCAACCGGAAGGGGCCCCTCCCTATGGCTACACCTTC
TRBV5-6	TRBJ1-3	once	NA	CASSLAAGVGNTIYF	TGTGCCAGCAGCTTGGCAGCAGGGGTTGGAAACACCATATATTTT
TRBV6-1	TRBJ2-1	NA	TRBD2	CASSERPGLGQFF	TGTGCCAGCAGTGAAAGGCCCGGACTAGGGCAGTTCTTC
TRBV15	TRBJ2-5	few	TRBD1	CATSSDTGEEETQYF	TGTGCCACCAGCAGCGATACAGGGGAAGAAGAGACCCAGTACTTC
TRBV21-1	TRBJ1-5	NA	NA	CASGLSGTGGNFGSNQPQHF	TGTGCCAGCGGACTCTCCGGGACAGGGGGCAACTTTGGGAGCAATCAGCCCCAGCATTTT
TRBV7-9	TRBJ1-1	NA	TRBD1	CASSLDRGITEAFF	TGTGCCAGCAGCCTGGACAGGGGTATCACTGAAGCTTTCTTT
TRBV19	TRBJ2-1	NA	NA	CASSQQGIRDNEQFF	TGTGCCAGTAGTCAACAGGGTATACGGGACAATGAGCAGTTCTTC
TRBV7-2	TRBJ2-7	few	TRBD1	CASSLVGRGFEQYF	TGTGCCAGCAGCTTAGTTGGCAGGGGGTTCGAGCAGTACTTC
TRBV7-9	TRBJ2-7	NA	TRBD1	CASSPSDRSYEQYF	TGTGCCAGCAGCCCGTCGGACAGGAGCTACGAGCAGTACTTC
TRBV7-9	TRBJ2-1	NA	NA	CASKEGAPNEQFF	TGTGCCAGCAAGGAAGGGGCCCCCAATGAGCAGTTCTTC
TRBV27	TRBJ1-2	NA	TRBD1	CASSIRLGQGPYGYTF	TGTGCCAGCAGTATTCGTCTGGGACAGGGGCCCTATGGCTACACCTTC
TRBV5-5	TRBJ2-7	once	TRBD1	CASRQSAGGAAYEQYF	TGTGCCAGCAGACAAAGCGCAGGGGGCGCGGCCTACGAGCAGTACTTC
TRBV6-6	TRBJ1-2	NA	NA	CASRGGNYGYTF	TGTGCCAGCCGCGGGGGTAACTATGGCTACACCTTC
TRBV7-8	TRBJ2-2	NA	TRBD1	CASNNDRGLGELFF	TGTGCCAGCAATAATGACAGGGGGCTTGGGGAGCTGTTTTTT
TRBV2	TRBJ1-5	NA	NA	CASSGGTRSNQPQHF	TGTGCCAGCAGTGGGGGCACAAGGAGCAATCAGCCCCAGCATTTT
TRBV7-3	TRBJ2-2	NA	TRBD2	CASSLQSGGTGELFF	TGTGCCAGCAGCTTACAGAGCGGGGGCACCGGGGAGCTGTTTTTT
TRBV21-1	TRBJ2-3	NA	NA	CASSKTLDSWSTDTQYF	TGTGCCAGCAGCAAAACCCTGGACAGTTGGAGCACAGATACGCAGTATTTT
TRBV2	TRBJ2-2	NA	TRBD1	CASSGDRLSGNGELFF	TGTGCCAGCAGTGGGGACAGACTCAGTGGGAACGGGGAGCTGTTTTTT
TRBV30	TRBJ2-7	NA	TRBD1	CAWSPLGTDLYEQYF	TGTGCCTGGAGTCCACTCGGGACAGATCTCTACGAGCAGTACTTC
TRBV7-2	TRBJ2-5	NA	TRBD1	CASSLGGTGKVGKTQYF	TGTGCCAGCAGCTTAGGGGGGACAGGGAAGGTGGGGAAGACCCAGTACTTC
TRBV5-6	TRBJ1-3	NA	TRBD1	CASSLDRGRGNTIYF	TGTGCCAGCAGCTTGGACAGGGGGCGTGGAAACACCATATATTTT
TRBV30	TRBJ2-5	NA	NA	CAWTGRETQYF	TGTGCCTGGACGGGGAGAGAGACCCAGTACTTC
TRBV7-2	TRBJ1-5	NA	NA	CASSPEVAGNQPQHF	TGTGCCAGCAGCCCCGAGGTCGCTGGCAATCAGCCCCAGCATTTT
TRBV27	TRBJ1-5	once	NA	CASRRSGSNQPQHF	TGTGCCAGCAGAAGGAGCGGGAGCAATCAGCCCCAGCATTTT
TRBV29-1	TRBJ2-2	once	TRBD1	CSVEKATGGASGELFF	TGCAGCGTTGAAAAGGCGACAGGGGGCGCATCCGGGGAGCTGTTTTTT
TRBV7-2	TRBJ2-1	NA	NA	CASSLAGSSGFGEQFF	TGTGCCAGCAGCTTAGCGGGCAGCTCCGGATTTGGTGAGCAGTTCTTC
TRBV18	TRBJ2-6	NA	TRBD1	CASSPGQGAISGANVLTF	TGTGCCAGCTCACCGGGACAGGGGGCGATCTCTGGGGCCAACGTCCTGACTTTC
TRBV19	TRBJ2-2	once	NA	CASRDKPIGELFF	TGTGCCAGTAGGGACAAGCCGATCGGGGAGCTGTTTTTT